The 19 T cell receptor beta chains below all came from one sample that was sequenced in a study of blood T cell repertoires in COVID-19 (TCRdb year 2020). Library generation was performed with the immunoSEQ multiplex PCR assay. The immuneACCESS repertoire file appears here via TCRdb, limited to in-frame rearrangements. These files lack a portion of the clones; in checked studies, under half of the deficit traces to unresolved V genes, and the cause of the others is not known. This sample is represented by about 190,000 clones; over 75% of them were singletons. The ten largest account for 2.8% of the sample. Sequencing was done on a sample of peripheral blood. The receptors derive from a woman aged 80 or over with active or convalescent COVID-19.

A note on this clone: The sample holds other DNA sequences that translate to the same CDR3. J is TRBJ2-2 and V is TRBV5-1; 7 bases match TRBD2. The germline V gene encodes CDR1 SGHRS and CDR2 YFSETQ. With 4 bases clipped from V and 1 base from J, the junction kept 4 bases outside the gene matches. The length of the CDR3 is 15 residues. Written as DNA, the CDR3 is TGCGCCAGCAGCCTAACGGGGGGGAACACCGGGGAGCTGTTTTTT. It translates to CASSLTGGNTGELFF. Supplemented by reference TRBV5-1 and TRBJ2-2, the full variable domain reads KAGVTQTPRYLIKTRGQQVTLSCSPISGHRSVSWYQQTPGQGLQFLFEYFSETQRNKGNFPGRFSGRQFSNSRSEMNVSTLELGDSALYLCASSLTGGNTGELFFGEGSRLTVL.

This chain links TRBV7-9 with TRBJ1-6; TRBD1 is a possible D gene (5 bases). This CDR3 contains 14 residues. Deletions cut 5 bases from V and 5 bases from J, with 10 bases between. In germline, CDR1 is SEHNR, CDR2 FQNEAQ (reference sequence). CDR3 sequence (DNA): TGTGCCAGCAGCCCCGGGACTGATAATTCACCCCTCCACTTT. Its protein is CASSPGTDNSPLHF.

This chain joins TRBV14 and TRBJ2-1; 8 bases align to TRBD1. The CDR3 is 13 residues long. Germline loops: CDR1 SGHDN, CDR2 FVKESK. V shed 4 bases, J shed 8 bases, and the junction held 4 bases outside the gene matches. In DNA, the CDR3 is TGTGCCAGCAGCCTTGACAGGGGCGATGAGCAGTTCTTC. Amino acids: CASSLDRGDEQFF.

This chain links TRBV20-1 with TRBJ1-5; D possibly corresponds to TRBD1 (6 bases). V shed 3 bases and J shed 4 bases, with 13 bases lying between them. The CDR3 contains 14 residues. The V gene's germline CDR1 is DFQATT and CDR2 SNEGSKA (reference sequence). CDR3 amino acids: CSASTGLGNQPQHF. Written as DNA, the CDR3 is TGCAGTGCTAGTACAGGGTTAGGGAATCAGCCCCAGCATTTT.

The chain couples TRBV25-1 to TRBJ1-2, with unresolved D. Germline lookup yields CDR1 MGHDK and CDR2 SYGVNS. Trimming removed 6 bases at V and 6 bases at J, with 11 bases between. The CDR3 is 12 amino acids. CDR3 in amino acids: CASSNSMHGYTF. The CDR3 DNA reads as TGTGCCAGCAGCAACAGTATGCATGGCTACACCTTC.

This chain connects TRBV30 to TRBJ1-2, with D unresolved. Looked up from germline, CDR1 is GTSNPN and CDR2 is SVGIG (reference sequence). Trimming shortened V by 0 bases and J by 3 bases, and 8 bases separated the two germline ends. This CDR3 spans 13 amino acids. The CDR3 loop reads CAWSVRGDYGYTF. In nucleotides, the CDR3 is TGTGCCTGGAGTGTACGGGGAGACTATGGCTACACCTTC.

The chain joins TRBV12-5 to TRBJ2-2; 7 nucleotides line up with TRBD1. The length of the CDR3 is 16 residues. V lost 5 bases to trimming and J lost 4 bases; unmatched junction nucleotides: 10. Germline CDR1 reads LGHNT; CDR2 reads FRNRAP. This chain's CDR3 is CASGLYTGAGTGELFF. CDR3 coding DNA: TGTGCTAGTGGTCTCTACACAGGGGCTGGCACCGGGGAGCTGTTTTTT.

The genes are TRBV27 and TRBJ1-2; tentative D call: TRBD1 (6 bases). V gave up 6 bases and J gave up 4 bases, with 21 bases separating them. Germline V CDR1 and CDR2: MNHEY, SMNVEV (reference sequence). The CDR3 has 16 amino acids. CDR3 coding DNA: TGTGCCAGCAGCCTCCTCCGGGACACGAAAATCTATGGCTACACCTTC. Encoded protein: CASSLLRDTKIYGYTF.

The chain combines TRBV5-1 with TRBJ2-5; D might be TRBD2 (6 bases). This CDR3 is built from 16 residues. Per germline, CDR1 SGHRS and CDR2 YFSETQ. V was clipped by 6 bases and J by 1 base, with 19 bases between them. CDR3 sequence (DNA): TGCGCCAGCATTCACTTCGGGGGAGTCCGCCAAGAGACCCAGTACTTC. The encoded protein is CASIHFGGVRQETQYF.

The gene calls are TRBV7-9 and TRBJ2-3, with D possibly TRBD2 on 5 matching bases. The length of the CDR3 is 16 residues. The germline gives CDR1 SEHNR, CDR2 FQNEAQ (reference sequence). Trimming pared 4 bases from V and 2 bases from J, leaving 16 bases between. The CDR3 protein is CASSWRLRGITDTQYF. CDR3 DNA: TGTGCCAGCAGCTGGAGACTCCGAGGGATCACAGATACGCAGTATTTT. The full variable domain, its missing parts supplied by reference TRBV7-9 and TRBJ2-3, is DTGVSQNPRHKITKRGQNVTFRCDPISEHNRLYWYRQTLGQGPEFLTYFQNEAQLEKSRLLSDRFSAERPKGSFSTLEIQRTEQGDSAMYLCASSWRLRGITDTQYFGPGTRLTVL.

The chain employs TRBV4-1 and TRBJ2-7; D perhaps matches TRBD1 (6 bases). V lost 4 bases to trimming and J lost 5 bases, with 12 bases between them. Germline assignment: CDR1 MGHRA and CDR2 YSYEKL. This CDR3 contains 13 residues. The CDR3 sequence is CASSLSGVNEQYF. The CDR3 nucleotides are TGCGCCAGCAGCCTCTCAGGGGTGAACGAGCAGTACTTC.

The CDR3 spells CASRVTYNQPQHF. DNA of the CDR3: TGTGCCAGCAGAGTCACTTACAATCAGCCCCAGCATTTT. The chain carries TRBV28 and TRBJ1-5, with D unclear. Germline assignment: CDR1 MDHEN and CDR2 SYDVKM. This CDR3 has 13 amino acids. The V end lost 6 bases, the J end lost 3 bases, and 9 bases lay between the germline ends.

V gene TRBV4-2 combines with J gene TRBJ2-7, with D perhaps TRBD2 (5 bases). The CDR3 loop spans 15 amino acids. Germline lookup yields CDR1 LGHNA and CDR2 YNFKEQ. With 2 bases removed from V and 1 base from J, the gap between germline ends came to 12 bases. This CDR3 reads CASSQQDSLSYEQYF. CDR3 sequence (DNA): TGTGCCAGCAGCCAACAGGACTCACTATCCTACGAGCAGTACTTC.

V usage is TRBV2 and J usage is TRBJ2-3, with unresolved D. V shed 7 bases and J shed 3 bases, with 11 bases lying between them. The CDR3 is 13 residues long. CDR1 and CDR2 from the germline V gene are SNHLY and FYNNEI. CDR3 DNA: TGTGCCAGCATGTTGAGAGGAACAGATACGCAGTATTTT. It codes for CASMLRGTDTQYF.

This clone was counted between two and nine times. The chain carries TRBV5-6 and TRBJ1-3; D ambiguous. This CDR3 is 17 amino acids long. Germline CDR1 SGHDT, CDR2 YYEEEE. V was pared by 2 bases and J by 0 bases, with 15 bases between. The CDR3 reads CASSFNPASGSGNTIYF. In DNA, the CDR3 is TGTGCCAGCAGCTTTAACCCCGCCTCCGGCTCTGGAAACACCATATATTTT.

V is TRBV7-2 and J is TRBJ2-3, with 9 bases identical to TRBD2. CDR3 length equals 16 residues. Germline V gene sequence: CDR1 SGHTA, CDR2 FQGNSA. V was pared by 5 bases and J by 8 bases, with 14 bases of the junction left unmatched. In nucleotides, the CDR3 is TGTGCCAGCAGCCTTAGCGGGGGCCTCGGGAGTTTTACGCAGTATTTT. Protein sequence: CASSLSGGLGSFTQYF.

The gene calls are TRBV7-2 and TRBJ2-7; tentatively, D is TRBD2 (6 bases). Germline V gene lookup returns CDR1 SGHTA and CDR2 FQGNSA. The CDR3 runs to 15 residues. V lost 4 bases and J 0 bases, leaving 13 bases between the germline ends. The CDR3 bases are TGTGCCAGCAGCTCATCGGCGGGGAGCTCCTACGAGCAGTACTTC. Residues: CASSSSAGSSYEQYF.

This clone was seen once. This sequence joins TRBV28 and TRBJ2-5, with D tentatively TRBD2 (6 bases). From germline, CDR1 is MDHEN and CDR2 SYDVKM. V lost 8 bases, J lost 3 bases, and 13 bases lay in between. The CDR3 is 13 amino acids. This chain's CDR3 is CASLPGLKETQYF. The CDR3 coding sequence is TGTGCCAGCCTTCCAGGACTAAAAGAGACCCAGTACTTC.

V and J are TRBV6-2 or TRBV6-3 and TRBJ2-7; D not certain. CDR1 and CDR2 (germline): MNHEY, SVGEGT. The V and J ends lost 6 bases and 3 bases respectively, with 6 bases between them. The CDR3 contains 11 residues. The CDR3 reads CASSPYYEQYF. The CDR3 DNA reads TGTGCCAGCAGCCCATACTACGAGCAGTACTTC.